This is a list of T cell receptor beta chains from one sample in a study of CD8 T cells in Susac syndrome. Using its own MiXCR run on the immunoSEQ multiplex PCR reads, TCRdb lists one record per CDR3 protein. The table includes 200,000 or so distinct CDR3 sequences, 92% detected once. The sample consisted of CD8+ T cells from PBMCs. All receptors derive from a human donor with multiple sclerosis. CDR3s include the opening cysteine and the closing phenylalanine or tryptophan. The D gene is left open where the match is weak. The size of a clone is reported for some rows only, either as once, few or many, or as a class for expanded clones.

J gene	D gene	V gene	clone size	CDR3 DNA	CDR3 protein
TRBJ2-1	-	TRBV29-1	-	TGCAGCGTTGAGGGGCGTGGGCCCTACAATGAGCAGTTCTTC	CSVEGRGPYNEQFF
TRBJ1-4	-	TRBV4-1	-	TGCGCCAGCAGCCATGCTACGGGGGCAACTAATGAAAAACTGTTTTTT	CASSHATGATNEKLFF
TRBJ1-1	-	TRBV12-3/TRBV12-4	-	TGTGCCAGCAGTTTGCTGTACACTGAAGCTTTCTTT	CASSLLYTEAFF
TRBJ1-5	-	TRBV3-1	-	TGTGCCAGCAGCCAAGATATGGGGGATAGCAATCAGCCCCAGCATTTT	CASSQDMGDSNQPQHF
TRBJ2-3	-	TRBV5-4	-	TGTGCCAGCGCCACCATGGGGGGGGCAGGCACAGATACGCAGTATTTT	CASATMGGAGTDTQYF
TRBJ1-1	-	TRBV7-9	once	TGTGCCAGCAGCTGGGAGGGTCAGGCGAACACTGAAGCTTTCTTT	CASSWEGQANTEAFF
TRBJ2-7	-	TRBV2	-	TGTGCCAGCAGTGAGCCAGGAGTCATGACCTACGAGCAGTACTTC	CASSEPGVMTYEQYF
TRBJ2-7	TRBD1	TRBV18	-	TGTGCCAGCTCACCACCTCCGGGACAGGGCATCTACGAGCAGTACTTC	CASSPPPGQGIYEQYF
TRBJ1-1	-	TRBV4-3	-	TGCGCCAGCAGCCAAGATCTCGACCAGAACACTGAAGCTTTCTTT	CASSQDLDQNTEAFF
TRBJ2-7	-	TRBV7-9	once	TGTGCCAGCAGCTACCCAGCACGCGAGCAGTACTTC	CASSYPAREQYF
TRBJ2-7	-	TRBV2	-	TGTGCCAGCAGTGAAGTCACCCGGGGAGACGAGCAGTACTTC	CASSEVTRGDEQYF
TRBJ1-5	-	TRBV4-1	-	TGCGCCAGCAGCCACATAACAGGGATCCAGCCCCAGCATTTT	CASSHITGIQPQHF
TRBJ2-7	-	TRBV3-1	-	TGTGCCAGCAGCCAAGATCCCGGATACGAGCAGTACTTC	CASSQDPGYEQYF
TRBJ2-2	-	TRBV6-5	-	TGTGCCAGCAGTTACTCAGCGGGTCCGGACCTCTTAGCGAACACCGGGGAGCTGTTTTTT	CASSYSAGPDLLANTGELFF
TRBJ2-1	-	TRBV19	-	TGTGCCAGCTCCTCTACGGCCTCCTACAATGAGCAGTTCTTC	CASSSTASYNEQFF
TRBJ1-4	TRBD1	TRBV7-3	-	TGTGCCAGCAGCTGGACAGGGAATGAAAAACTGTTTTTT	CASSWTGNEKLFF
TRBJ2-7	-	TRBV9	few	TGTGCCAGCAGCCCAACCCCAGCGGAGTTCTACGAGCAGTACTTC	CASSPTPAEFYEQYF
TRBJ2-7	TRBD2	TRBV4-2	-	TGTGCCAGCAGCCAAGGTAATAGCGGGTACTACGAGCAGTACTTC	CASSQGNSGYYEQYF
TRBJ1-5	-	TRBV7-6	-	TGTGCCAGCAGCCCACTGCCAGGCAATCAGCCCCAGCATTTT	CASSPLPGNQPQHF
TRBJ2-3	-	TRBV7-3	-	TGTGCCAGCAGCTTTGGCGGAAGAAACACAGATACGCAGTATTTT	CASSFGGRNTDTQYF
TRBJ2-1	TRBD2	TRBV7-3	-	TGTGCCAGCAGCTACGGCGGGGGGACCTACAATGAGCAGTTCTTC	CASSYGGGTYNEQFF
TRBJ1-2	-	TRBV7-9	-	TGTGCCAGCAGCTTTGAGGGTGTTTACTACACCTTC	CASSFEGVYYTF
TRBJ2-3	-	TRBV7-3	-	TGTGCCAGCAGCTTAGGCCAGACAAGTGGAGATACGCAGTATTTT	CASSLGQTSGDTQYF
TRBJ2-5	TRBD1	TRBV6-5	-	TGTGCCAGCAGTTACTCGACAGGGTTAGGGGAGACCCAGTACTTC	CASSYSTGLGETQYF
TRBJ2-1	-	TRBV20-1	-	TGCAGTGCCAGACTAGATCTAAGCTACAATGAGCAGTTCTTC	CSARLDLSYNEQFF
TRBJ2-7	TRBD1	TRBV11-1	once	TGTGCCAGCAGCTTCGGACGGGACAGCAACTACGAGCAGTACTTC	CASSFGRDSNYEQYF
TRBJ1-5	-	TRBV7-9	-	TGTGCCAGCAGCTTAGAGGTGGCGGGCAATCAGCCCCAGCATTTT	CASSLEVAGNQPQHF
TRBJ1-1	-	TRBV30	-	TGTGCCTGGAGTGTCCAGGGCCACACTGAAGCTTTCTTT	CAWSVQGHTEAFF
TRBJ1-2	-	TRBV7-9	-	TGTGCCAGCAGCTCCGGACAGCGCAAGACTAACTATGGCTACACCTTC	CASSSGQRKTNYGYTF
TRBJ2-2	-	TRBV7-2	-	TGTGCCAGCAGCCCTTTAGCCGGGGGCCTTGGGGAGCTGTTTTTT	CASSPLAGGLGELFF
TRBJ1-1	-	TRBV14	once	TGTGCCAGCAGCCAAGCAGGGTGGACTGAAGCTTTCTTT	CASSQAGWTEAFF
TRBJ1-2	TRBD1	TRBV4-3	-	TGCGCCAGCAGCCAAGATAGGCAGACAGGGGCTCTCTATGGCTACACCTTC	CASSQDRQTGALYGYTF
TRBJ2-4	-	TRBV2	-	TGTGCCAGCAGACCCGGACTAGCCAAAAACATTCAGTACTTC	CASRPGLAKNIQYF
TRBJ2-1	-	TRBV12-3/TRBV12-4	-	TGTGCCAGCAGTCCCCGTCCCTACAATGAGCAGTTCTTC	CASSPRPYNEQFF
TRBJ1-4	-	TRBV6-5	once	TGTGCCAGCAGTTACTCGGAGGGTTCAGGGGAAAAACTGTTTTTT	CASSYSEGSGEKLFF
TRBJ2-1	TRBD1	TRBV25-1	-	TGTGCCAGCACCGGGACAGGGGACAATGAGCAGTTCTTC	CASTGTGDNEQFF
TRBJ2-3	-	TRBV4-1	-	TGCGCCAGCAGCCAAGAAAGGCCGTCAGATACGCAGTATTTT	CASSQERPSDTQYF